This T cell receptor beta chain was sequenced in a study of CD8+ T cells in alopecia areata. Treatment in this sample: oral pan-JAK inhibitor, 5-10 mg twice daily. Extraction and reverse transcription of RNA yielded cDNA as the sequencing template. This table comes from immunoSEQ multiplex PCR, and its TCRdb copy is limited to in-frame clones, with some not included. Here the sample spans 110,000 to 150,000 clones, roughly four fifths being singletons. V lost 5 bases and J lost 0; bases outside the gene matches: 10. The CDR3 has 16 residues. The germline CDR1 and CDR2 sequences are SEHNR and FQNEAQ (reference sequence).

Sequencing was performed on CD8+ T cells sorted from blood, taken at week 4, from a patient treated with tofacitinib. The chain employs TRBV7-9 and TRBJ2-7; 7 nucleotides match TRBD2. This sequence originates from a human donor with alopecia areata. The chain's CDR3 is CASSPRGTVSSYEQYF. In DNA form, the CDR3 reads TGTGCCAGCAGCCCGCGGGGGACGGTCAGCTCCTACGAGCAGTACTTC.